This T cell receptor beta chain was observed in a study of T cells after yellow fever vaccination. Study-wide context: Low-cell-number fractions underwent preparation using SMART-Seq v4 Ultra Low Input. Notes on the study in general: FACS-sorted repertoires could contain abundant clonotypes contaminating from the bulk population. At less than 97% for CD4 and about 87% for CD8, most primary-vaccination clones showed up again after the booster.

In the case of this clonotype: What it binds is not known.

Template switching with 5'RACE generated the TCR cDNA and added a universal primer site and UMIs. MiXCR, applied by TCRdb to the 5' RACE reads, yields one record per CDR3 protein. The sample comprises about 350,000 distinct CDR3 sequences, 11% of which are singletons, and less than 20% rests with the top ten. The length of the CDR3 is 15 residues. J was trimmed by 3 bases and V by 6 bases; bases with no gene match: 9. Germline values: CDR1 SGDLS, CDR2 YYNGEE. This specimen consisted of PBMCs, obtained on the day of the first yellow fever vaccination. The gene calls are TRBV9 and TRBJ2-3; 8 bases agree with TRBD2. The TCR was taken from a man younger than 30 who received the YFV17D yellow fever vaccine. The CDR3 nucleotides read TGTGCCAGCACCACGGGGGGGGGCAATACAGATACGCAGTATTTT. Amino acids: CASTTGGGNTDTQYF.